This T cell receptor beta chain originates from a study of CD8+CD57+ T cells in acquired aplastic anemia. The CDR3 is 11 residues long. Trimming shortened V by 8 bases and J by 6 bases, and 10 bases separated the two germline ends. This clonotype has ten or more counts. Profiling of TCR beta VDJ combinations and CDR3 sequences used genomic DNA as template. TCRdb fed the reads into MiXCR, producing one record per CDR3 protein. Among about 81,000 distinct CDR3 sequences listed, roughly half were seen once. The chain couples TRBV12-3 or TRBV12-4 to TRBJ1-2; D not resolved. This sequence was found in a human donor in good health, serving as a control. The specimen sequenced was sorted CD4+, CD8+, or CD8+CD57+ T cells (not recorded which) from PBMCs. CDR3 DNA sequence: TGTGCCAGCCGTGACCTGCATGGCTACACCTTC. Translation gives CASRDLHGYTF.